Listed here are 10 T cell receptor beta chains from one sample, sequenced in a study of PD-L1 blockade in urothelial cancer. Profiling relied on immunoSEQ multiplex PCR, and the TCRdb table lists in-frame clones only, not all of them. Here the sample spans 38,000 or so clones, more than 80% being singletons. Time point reported: peripheral blood 6 weeks after treatment start. The sample consisted of PBMCs, taken around atezolizumab (anti-PD-L1) treatment. The receptors stem from a man aged 35-49 years with urothelial cancer.

The chain joins TRBV10-3 to TRBJ2-7; D is unresolved. The germline V and J ends were trimmed by 4 bases and 4 bases, with 5 bases remaining between them. CDR1 and CDR2 from the germline V gene are ENHRY and SYGVKD. The CDR3 runs to 11 residues. The CDR3 DNA reads TGTGCCATCAGTGCCTTATACGAGCAGTACTTC. It yields the protein CAISALYEQYF.

The chain recombines TRBV9 with TRBJ2-3; 10 nucleotides align to TRBD2. This CDR3 has 17 amino acids. The J segment lost 7 bases and the V segment lost 0 bases, leaving 11 bases of the junction unmatched. Germline V gives CDR1 SGDLS, CDR2 YYNGEE. The CDR3 sequence is CASSVDLSSGGPNTQYF. DNA for the CDR3: TGTGCCAGCAGCGTAGACCTGTCTAGCGGGGGACCAAATACGCAGTATTTT.

The chain is built from TRBV27 and TRBJ1-5, with TRBD1 matching 11 bases. There are 19 residues in the CDR3. Germline values: CDR1 MNHEY, CDR2 SMNVEV (reference sequence). The junction had 15 bases not matched to a gene; V was cut back by 6 bases and J by 2 bases. In DNA, the CDR3 is TGTGCCAGCAGCAGTTTCCGGGACAGGGGGGCAAGGGGCAATCAGCCCCAGCATTTT. Translating it yields CASSSFRDRGARGNQPQHF.

The chain links TRBV30 to TRBJ2-1; no definite D call. Germline V lookup: CDR1 GTSNPN, CDR2 SVGIG (reference sequence). The V gene lost 2 bases and the J gene lost 0 bases, with 5 bases spanning the gap. The CDR3 extends over 13 amino acids. The CDR3 nucleotides are TGTGCCTGGAGTAGAGGCTCCTACAATGAGCAGTTCTTC. As protein: CAWSRGSYNEQFF.

The V call is TRBV19, the J call TRBJ2-4; 14 bases map to TRBD2. V was pared by 9 bases and J by 0 bases, with 25 bases of the junction left unmatched. This CDR3 comprises 23 residues. The germline gives CDR1 LNHDA, CDR2 SQIVND (reference sequence). CDR3 protein: CARRTGGTSGSAGFPLAKNIQYF. DNA for the CDR3: TGTGCCAGGCGCACGGGGGGGACTAGCGGGAGTGCGGGGTTCCCTTTAGCCAAAAACATTCAGTACTTC.

This clone was observed once. The chain couples TRBV6-5 to TRBJ2-1; TRBD2 might be the D (5 bases). Trimming left V 5 bases short and J 4 bases short, with 15 bases between. The CDR3 spans 15 residues. CDR1 is MNHEY, CDR2 SVGAGI, per germline. The CDR3 DNA sequence: TGTGCCAGCAGTCCGCCGGAGGCGAGATACAATGAGCAGTTCTTC. Its protein product is CASSPPEARYNEQFF.

The chain has TRBV9 and TRBJ2-3; 9 nucleotides align to TRBD2. Germline values: CDR1 SGDLS, CDR2 YYNGEE. Trimming took 3 bases from V and 2 from J; bases not matched to a gene: 7. The CDR3 totals 16 residues. The CDR3 nucleotides read TGTGCCAGCAGCGCCCTGACTAGCGGCGCCACAGATACGCAGTATTTT. It codes for CASSALTSGATDTQYF.

This chain links TRBV6-1 with TRBJ2-7; 8 bases map to TRBD2. There are 15 residues in the CDR3. Trimming cost V 1 base and J 5 bases; bases outside gene matches: 7. Germline V gives CDR1 MNHNS, CDR2 SASEGT. The CDR3 spells CASSEEASGSHEQYF. Here the CDR3 DNA reads TGTGCCAGCAGTGAAGAGGCCAGCGGGAGTCACGAGCAGTACTTC.

The V gene is TRBV6-4, the J gene TRBJ1-2, with 9 positions matching TRBD1. With V trimmed by 5 bases and J by 4 bases, 5 bases remained unmatched. Germline CDR1 MRHNA, CDR2 SNTAGT. CDR3 length: 14 residues. CDR3 in amino acids: CASSSGQGGYGYTF. The CDR3 DNA follows: TGTGCCAGCAGTTCGGGACAGGGAGGCTATGGCTACACCTTC.

J is TRBJ1-1 and V is TRBV18, with D possibly being TRBD1 (5 bases). The CDR3 runs 18 residues. The germline V gene encodes CDR1 KGHSH and CDR2 LQKENI. The V end was cut by 3 bases, the J end by 1 base, with 21 bases between. The CDR3 region is CASSPSRSRGDSNTEAFF. For the CDR3, the DNA is TGTGCCAGCTCACCCTCCCGTAGCCGGGGGGATTCGAACACTGAAGCTTTCTTT.